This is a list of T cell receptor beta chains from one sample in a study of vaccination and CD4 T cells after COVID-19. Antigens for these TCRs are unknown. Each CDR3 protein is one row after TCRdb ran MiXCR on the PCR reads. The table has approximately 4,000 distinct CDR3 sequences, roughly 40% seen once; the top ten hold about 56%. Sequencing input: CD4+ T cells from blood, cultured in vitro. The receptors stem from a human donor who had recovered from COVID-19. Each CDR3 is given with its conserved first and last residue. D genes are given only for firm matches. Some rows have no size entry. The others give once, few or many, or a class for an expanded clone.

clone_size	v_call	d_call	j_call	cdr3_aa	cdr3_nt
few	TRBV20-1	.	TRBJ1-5	CSARAGSQPQHF	TGCAGTGCTAGGGCGGGGAGTCAGCCCCAGCATTTT
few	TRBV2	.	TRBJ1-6	CASSEGRVSYNSPLHF	TGTGCCAGCAGTGAAGGGAGGGTCTCCTATAATTCACCCCTCCACTTT
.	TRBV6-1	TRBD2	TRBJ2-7	CASSASGFYYEQYF	TGTGCCAGCAGTGCTAGCGGGTTCTACTACGAGCAGTACTTC
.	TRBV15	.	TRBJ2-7	CATSREWGYHEQYF	TGTGCCACCAGCAGAGAGTGGGGTTACCACGAGCAGTACTTC
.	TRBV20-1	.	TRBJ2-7	CSASRTGQSYEQYF	TGCAGTGCTTCCAGGACCGGGCAGTCCTACGAGCAGTACTTC
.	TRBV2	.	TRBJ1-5	CASGPSRAHNQPQHF	TGTGCCAGCGGCCCCAGCAGGGCTCACAATCAGCCCCAGCATTTT
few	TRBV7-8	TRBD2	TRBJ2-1	CASSSLAGGYNEQFF	TGTGCCAGCAGCTCCTTAGCGGGGGGGTACAATGAGCAGTTCTTC
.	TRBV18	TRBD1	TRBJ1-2	CASSPTLGQGEGGYTF	TGTGCCAGCTCACCAACCCTGGGACAGGGGGAAGGTGGCTACACCTTC
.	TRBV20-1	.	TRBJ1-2	CSARDHGGKASNYGYTF	TGCAGTGCTAGAGATCACGGCGGGAAGGCCTCTAACTATGGCTACACCTTC
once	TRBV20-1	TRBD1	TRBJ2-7	CSARSPGQRGLGQYF	TGCAGTGCTAGAAGCCCGGGACAGAGGGGCCTCGGGCAGTACTTC
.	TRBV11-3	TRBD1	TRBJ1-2	CASRGTGDGGYTF	TGTGCCAGCAGGGGGACAGGGGATGGTGGCTACACCTTC
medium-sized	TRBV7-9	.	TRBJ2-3	CASSLVGGLDTQYF	TGTGCCAGCAGCTTAGTTGGGGGGTTGGATACGCAGTATTTT
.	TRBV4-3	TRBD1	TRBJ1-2	CASSHLTGNYGYTF	TGCGCCAGCAGCCACTTGACAGGGAACTATGGCTACACCTTC
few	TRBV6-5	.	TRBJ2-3	CASSYQGGADTQYF	TGTGCCAGCAGTTACCAGGGGGGCGCAGATACGCAGTATTTT
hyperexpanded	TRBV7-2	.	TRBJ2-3	CASSAGGDGTDTQYF	TGTGCCAGCAGCGCCGGAGGGGATGGCACAGATACGCAGTATTTT
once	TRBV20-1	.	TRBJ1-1	CSATSPVNTEAFF	TGCAGCGCAACGAGCCCGGTGAACACTGAAGCTTTCTTT
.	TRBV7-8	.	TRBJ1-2	CASSLGQYYGYTF	TGTGCCAGCAGCTTAGGACAGTACTATGGCTACACCTTC
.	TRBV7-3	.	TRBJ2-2	CASSGDTGELFF	TGTGCCAGCAGTGGCGACACCGGGGAGCTGTTTTTT
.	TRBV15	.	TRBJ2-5	CATSRPGDYKETQYF	TGTGCCACCAGCAGGCCAGGGGACTATAAAGAGACCCAGTACTTC
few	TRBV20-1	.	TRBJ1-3	CSARGAGASGNTIYF	TGCAGTGCTAGAGGCGCCGGGGCCTCTGGAAACACCATATATTTT
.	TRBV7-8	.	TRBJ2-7	CASSFPGPSSYEQYF	TGTGCCAGCAGCTTTCCAGGGCCAAGCTCCTACGAGCAGTACTTC
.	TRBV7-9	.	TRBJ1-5	CASSPGGAGGNQPQHF	TGTGCCAGCAGCCCAGGCGGGGCAGGAGGCAATCAGCCCCAGCATTTT
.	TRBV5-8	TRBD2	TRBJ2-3	CASSLGLAATSDTQYF	TGTGCCAGCAGCTTGGGGCTAGCGGCCACGAGCGATACGCAGTATTTT
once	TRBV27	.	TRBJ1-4	CASSLAGLDEKLFF	TGTGCCAGCAGTTTAGCAGGGTTGGATGAAAAACTGTTTTTT
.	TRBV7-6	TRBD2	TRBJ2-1	CASRSGGSGREQFF	TGTGCCAGCAGATCGGGGGGGAGCGGGAGGGAGCAGTTCTTC
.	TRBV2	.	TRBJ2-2	CASSEAAGLQNTGELFF	TGTGCCAGCAGTGAAGCAGCAGGGTTACAGAACACCGGGGAGCTGTTTTTT
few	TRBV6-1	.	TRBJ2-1	CASSERQIPPYNEQFF	TGTGCCAGCAGTGAGCGACAGATCCCACCCTACAATGAGCAGTTCTTC
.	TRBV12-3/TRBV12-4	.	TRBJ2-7	CASKREDGSSYEQYF	TGTGCCAGCAAAAGAGAGGACGGGAGCTCCTACGAGCAGTACTTC
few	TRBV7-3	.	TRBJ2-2	CASSLTGGRRDGELFF	TGTGCCAGCAGCTTAACGGGGGGCCGGAGGGATGGGGAGCTGTTTTTT
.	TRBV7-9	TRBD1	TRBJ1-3	CASSLAFAGGSGNTIYF	TGTGCCAGTAGCTTAGCGTTTGCAGGGGGCTCTGGAAACACCATATATTTT
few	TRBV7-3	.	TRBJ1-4	CASSPGPNEKLFF	TGTGCCAGCAGCCCCGGACCCAATGAAAAACTGTTTTTT
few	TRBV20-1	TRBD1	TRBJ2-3	CSAIPGGSGDTQYF	TGCAGTGCTATCCCAGGGGGCTCAGGAGATACGCAGTATTTT
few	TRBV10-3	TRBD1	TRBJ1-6	CAISDMGQGHSPLHF	TGTGCCATCAGTGATATGGGACAGGGCCATTCACCCCTCCACTTT
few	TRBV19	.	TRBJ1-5	CASSIGPGSNQPQHF	TGTGCCAGTAGTATAGGCCCCGGGAGCAATCAGCCCCAGCATTTT
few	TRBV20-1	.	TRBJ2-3	CSARWAGTDTQYF	TGCAGTGCTAGATGGGCAGGTACAGATACGCAGTATTTT
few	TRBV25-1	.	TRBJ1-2	CASSEQGNGYTF	TGTGCCAGCAGTGAACAGGGGAATGGCTACACCTTC
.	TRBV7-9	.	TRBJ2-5	CASSSIWQETQYF	TGTGCCAGCAGCTCGATTTGGCAAGAGACCCAGTACTTC
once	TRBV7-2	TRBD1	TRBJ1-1	CASSSWTGIVIPEAFF	TGTGCCAGCAGCTCATGGACAGGGATAGTCATACCTGAAGCTTTCTTT
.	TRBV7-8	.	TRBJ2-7	CASSPQLGEYEQYF	TGTGCCAGCAGCCCCCAATTGGGTGAATACGAGCAGTACTTC
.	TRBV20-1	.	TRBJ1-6	CSARDAGLNYNSPLHF	TGCAGTGCTAGAGATGCTGGACTGAACTATAATTCACCCCTCCACTTT
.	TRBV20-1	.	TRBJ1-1	CSARDLGDTNTEAFF	TGCAGTGCTAGAGACCTGGGGGACACGAACACTGAAGCTTTCTTT
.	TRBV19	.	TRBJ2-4	CASSILVAKNIQYF	TGTGCCAGTAGTATTTTAGTAGCCAAAAACATTCAGTACTTC
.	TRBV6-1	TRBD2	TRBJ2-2	CASSRLAGVPGELFF	TGTGCCAGCAGCCGACTAGCGGGAGTGCCTGGGGAGCTGTTTTTT
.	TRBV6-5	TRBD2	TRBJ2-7	CASSYGRESDEQYF	TGTGCCAGCAGTTACGGGAGGGAATCTGACGAGCAGTACTTC
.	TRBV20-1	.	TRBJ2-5	CSARVGSGEEETQYF	TGCAGTGCTAGAGTCGGATCGGGCGAGGAAGAGACCCAGTACTTC
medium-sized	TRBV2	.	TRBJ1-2	CASGEYGYTF	TGTGCCAGCGGTGAATATGGCTACACCTTC
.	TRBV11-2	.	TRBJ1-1	CASSLEFGRANTEAFF	TGTGCCAGCAGCTTAGAGTTTGGCAGGGCGAACACTGAAGCTTTCTTT
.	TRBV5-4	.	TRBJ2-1	CASSQKSGTEQFF	TGTGCCAGCAGCCAAAAATCCGGGACAGAGCAGTTCTTC
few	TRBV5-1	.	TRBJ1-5	CASSLEGVGNQPQHF	TGCGCCAGCAGCTTGGAAGGGGTTGGGAATCAGCCCCAGCATTTT
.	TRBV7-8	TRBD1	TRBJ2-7	CASSLPRDRAISYEQYF	TGTGCCAGCAGCTTACCACGGGACAGGGCTATCTCCTACGAGCAGTACTTC
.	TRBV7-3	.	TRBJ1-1	CASSLDGLEAFF	TGTGCCAGCAGCCTGGACGGCCTTGAAGCTTTCTTT
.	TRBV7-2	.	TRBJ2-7	CASSSHPRSYEQYF	TGTGCCAGCAGTTCCCATCCACGGTCCTACGAGCAGTACTTC
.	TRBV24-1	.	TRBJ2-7	CATSDSGTPNGEQYF	TGTGCCACCAGTGATTCGGGGACTCCCAATGGAGAGCAGTACTTC